The next 18 T cell receptor beta chains were all read from a single sample in a study of blood T cell repertoires in COVID-19. This table comes from immunoSEQ multiplex PCR, and its TCRdb copy is limited to in-frame clones, with some not included. The profile covers over 60,000 clones, with over 80% appearing a single time and over 15% taken by the ten largest. The sequencing sample was made of peripheral blood. All receptors derive from a human donor in a cohort sampled during active COVID-19.

The V gene is TRBV30, the J gene TRBJ1-1; perhaps TRBD1 as D (5 bases). The V gene's germline CDR1 is GTSNPN and CDR2 SVGIG (reference sequence). The ends were cut back, 5 bases at V and 0 bases at J, with 10 bases in the middle. The CDR3 runs 13 residues. The CDR3 sequence is CAWGGNLNTEAFF. CDR3 bases: TGTGCCTGGGGGGGGAACTTGAACACTGAAGCTTTCTTT.

V gene TRBV7-8 combines with J gene TRBJ1-3; 8 positions agree with TRBD1. The CDR3 length is 16 residues. Germline CDR1 and CDR2: SGHVS and FQNEAQ. V was clipped by 3 bases and J by 2 bases; unmatched bases: 6. The CDR3 bases are TGTGCCAGCAGCTTGCTGGACAGGGAAACTGGAAACACCATATATTTT. As protein: CASSLLDRETGNTIYF.

The V call is TRBV30, the J call TRBJ1-5, with D tentatively TRBD1 (6 bases). Germline V gene lookup returns CDR1 GTSNPN and CDR2 SVGIG (reference sequence). The V end was cut by 0 bases, the J end by 6 bases, with 9 bases between. The CDR3 has 13 residues. The CDR3 reads CAWSVGAGQPQHF. The CDR3 nucleotides are TGTGCCTGGAGTGTGGGGGCAGGTCAGCCCCAGCATTTT.

The chain uses TRBV4-1 and TRBJ2-7; possibly TRBD2 for D (5 bases). The germline V gene encodes CDR1 MGHRA and CDR2 YSYEKL. V was cut by 4 bases and J by 7 bases, with 23 bases left in between. CDR3 length equals 16 residues. The chain's CDR3 is CASSPSGGFSTGEQYF. The CDR3 DNA follows: TGCGCCAGCAGCCCCTCTGGCGGCTTCTCCACGGGGGAGCAGTACTTC.

This chain joins TRBV5-6 and TRBJ2-1, with 8 bases matching TRBD1. Germline CDR1 and CDR2: SGHDT and YYEEEE. This CDR3 has 15 amino acids. Trimming at V came to 2 bases and at J to 3 bases, leaving 4 bases not matched to a gene. The CDR3 region has the DNA TGTGCCAGCAGCTTACAGGGGGTTATCTACAATGAGCAGTTCTTC. Amino acid sequence: CASSLQGVIYNEQFF. The variable domain in full, with the rest retrieved from reference TRBV5-6 and TRBJ2-1, is DAGVTQSPTHLIKTRGQQVTLRCSPKSGHDTVSWYQQALGQGPQFIFQYYEEEERQRGNFPDRFSGHQFPNYSSELNVNALLLGDSALYLCASSLQGVIYNEQFFGPGTRLTVL.

This clone was observed once. The V call is TRBV18, the J call TRBJ1-2; 7 bases are shared with TRBD1. The CDR3 has 15 amino acids. V shed 2 bases and J 9 bases; nucleotides not matched to a gene: 12. Per germline, CDR1 KGHSH and CDR2 LQKENI. The CDR3 DNA reads TGTGCCAGCTCACCAATGACAGGGCCGACTAAAAGCTACACCTTC. Its translation is CASSPMTGPTKSYTF.

V is TRBV7-2 and J is TRBJ1-6, with 7 bases identical to TRBD1. V gave up 1 base and J gave up 8 bases; unmatched junction bases: 5. The CDR3 loop spans 15 amino acids. Germline V CDR1 and CDR2: SGHTA, FQGNSA. CDR3 DNA: TGTGCCAGCAGCTTAGGACAAGGGGGCTATTCACCCCTCCACTTT. Amino acid sequence: CASSLGQGGYSPLHF.

This clone was counted a few times. The chain is built from TRBV7-8 and TRBJ1-5, with 8 bases identical to TRBD1. CDR3 length: 16 residues. Trimming took 5 bases from V and 2 from J; bases not matched to a gene: 8. Germline values: CDR1 SGHVS, CDR2 FQNEAQ. The CDR3 here is CASSGAGGVGNQPQHF. In DNA form, the CDR3 reads TGTGCCAGCAGCGGCGCAGGGGGCGTTGGCAATCAGCCCCAGCATTTT.

The rearrangement links TRBV29-1 to TRBJ1-1; TRBD1 matches at 8 bases. CDR3 size: 13 residues. The ends lost 7 bases at V and 2 bases at J; junction bases unmatched: 6. Germline assignment: CDR1 SQVTM and CDR2 ANQGSEA. CDR3 residues: CSAWDRTNTEAFF. The CDR3 coding sequence is TGCAGCGCCTGGGACAGGACAAACACTGAAGCTTTCTTT.

Within the sample, this clone is medium-sized (0.01 to 0.1%). J is TRBJ1-6 and V is TRBV5-5; a weak D match, TRBD1 (6 bases). Germline CDR1 SGHKS, CDR2 YYEKEE (reference sequence). This CDR3 spans 14 amino acids. The V gene lost 4 bases and the J gene lost 9 bases, with 14 bases spanning the gap. The DNA of the CDR3 is TGTGCCAGCAGCGTACAGGGTTTTAGTTCACCCCTCCACTTT. Its protein is CASSVQGFSSPLHF.

The chain combines TRBV29-1 with TRBJ2-5; 9 positions agree with TRBD1. CDR3 length: 12 residues. Germline CDR1 is SQVTM and CDR2 is ANQGSEA. The V and J ends lost 7 bases and 4 bases, in that order; junction bases with no gene match: 4. In nucleotides, the CDR3 is TGCAGCGGCGGGACAGGGAGAGAGACCCAGTACTTC. It encodes CSGGTGRETQYF.

The chain has TRBV5-6 and TRBJ2-7; D is undetermined. Germline CDR1 reads SGHDT; CDR2 reads YYEEEE. V was shortened by 2 bases and J by 0 bases, with 9 bases between the two germline ends. The CDR3 length is 14 residues. For the CDR3, the DNA is TGTGCCAGCAGCTTCGTCCGGAGCTCCTACGAGCAGTACTTC. Translation gives CASSFVRSSYEQYF.

The chain joins TRBV7-8 to TRBJ2-1, with 15 bases fitting TRBD2. With 1 base clipped from V and 13 bases from J, the junction kept 5 bases outside the gene matches. Germline CDR1 and CDR2: SGHVS and FQNEAQ. The CDR3 is 15 residues long. The CDR3, as DNA: TGTGCCAGCAGCTTAGGGACTAGCGGGGGGGGTCCCCAGTTCTTC. This gives the protein CASSLGTSGGGPQFF.

For the CDR3, the DNA is TGCGCCAGCACCCTTATCGGGGGAGGCACTGAAGCTTTCTTT. It is translated as CASTLIGGGTEAFF. This chain links TRBV5-1 with TRBJ1-1, with D possibly TRBD1 on 5 matching bases. The germline gives CDR1 SGHRS, CDR2 YFSETQ. The CDR3 is 14 residues long. Deletions cut 6 bases from V and 4 bases from J, with 16 bases between.

V gene TRBV21-1 combines with J gene TRBJ1-3. TRBV21-1 is noted as a pseudogene. The CDR3 covers 16 residues. For the CDR3, the DNA is TGTGCCAGCAGCAAAGTAGGAGGGGCCTCTGGAAACACCATATATTTT. This codes for CASSKVGGASGNTIYF.

The chain's CDR3 is CASSLGGVYGEKLFF. The CDR3 DNA sequence: TGCGCCAGCAGCTTGGGCGGGGTGTACGGTGAAAAACTGTTTTTT. The chain combines TRBV5-1 with TRBJ1-4; D gene unclear. The germline CDR1 and CDR2 sequences are SGHRS and YFSETQ. With 0 bases removed from V and 7 bases from J, the gap between germline ends came to 13 bases. This CDR3 spans 15 amino acids.

A few counts support this clone. CDR3 DNA sequence: TGTGCCAGCATGGACAGGAGCAATCAGCCCCAGCATTTT. It encodes CASMDRSNQPQHF. The chain combines TRBV6-5 with TRBJ1-5; 7 nucleotides align to TRBD1. The CDR3 runs to 13 residues. The J segment lost 1 base and the V segment lost 7 bases, leaving 1 base of the junction unmatched. Germline CDR1 reads MNHEY; CDR2 reads SVGAGI.

The V gene is TRBV4-2, the J gene TRBJ2-7; a weak D match, TRBD1 (6 bases). This CDR3 contains 13 residues. V was trimmed by 1 base and J by 9 bases, leaving 13 bases between them. Germline V lookup: CDR1 LGHNA, CDR2 YNFKEQ. CDR3 in DNA: TGTGCCAGCAGCCAAGTTTGGGGGCATGGGCAGTACTTC. It encodes CASSQVWGHGQYF.